This entry lists 18 T cell receptor beta chains sequenced from one sample in a study of blood T cell repertoires in COVID-19. Profiling relied on immunoSEQ multiplex PCR, and the TCRdb table lists in-frame clones only, not all of them. This sample has about 270,000 clones; approximately 84% occur once, and the top ten carry around 1.6%. Sequenced: peripheral blood. The receptors originated from a human donor with COVID-19, enrolled during active disease. The donor label of this sample is uncertain.

This chain connects TRBV27 to TRBJ2-2; TRBD1 matches 9 bases. Trimming took 1 base from V and 7 from J; bases not matched to a gene: 4. Germline V CDR1 and CDR2: MNHEY, SMNVEV (reference sequence). This CDR3 region has 15 residues. The CDR3 spells CASSLFTGGDGELFF. CDR3 in DNA: TGTGCCAGCAGTTTATTCACAGGGGGCGACGGGGAGCTGTTTTTT.

The rearrangement uses TRBV7-3 and TRBJ2-6; TRBD2 is a possible D gene (6 bases). The CDR3 loop spans 17 amino acids. Germline CDR1 and CDR2: SGHTA and FQGTGA. Between the trimmed V and J ends, which lost 3 bases and 0 bases, there was a span of 12 bases. CDR3: CASSLTTAGSGANVLTF. CDR3 in DNA: TGTGCCAGCAGCTTGACAACAGCGGGCTCTGGGGCCAACGTCCTGACTTTC. The whole variable domain, remainder taken from reference TRBV7-3 and TRBJ2-6, is GAGVSQTPSNKVTEKGKYVELRCDPISGHTALYWYRQSLGQGPEFLIYFQGTGAADDSGLPNDRFFAVRPEGSVSTLKIQRTERGDSAVYLCASSLTTAGSGANVLTFGAGSRLTVL.

This clone turned up a few times. The chain couples TRBV5-1 to TRBJ2-1; 7 bases map to TRBD2. This CDR3 comprises 14 residues. Germline CDR1 SGHRS, CDR2 YFSETQ. Unmatched junction bases numbered 12, after V lost 2 bases and J lost 13 bases. The CDR3 sequence: CASSLKEWREGQFF. The CDR3 nucleotides read TGCGCCAGCAGCTTAAAAGAGTGGAGGGAGGGCCAGTTCTTC.

The chain joins TRBV19 to TRBJ2-3; 7 nucleotides agree with TRBD2. J lost 3 bases, V lost 7 bases, and 7 bases had no gene match. Germline values: CDR1 LNHDA, CDR2 SQIVND (reference sequence). This CDR3 spans 14 amino acids. CDR3 residues: CASNLGGRTDTQYF. The CDR3 DNA reads TGTGCCAGTAACCTCGGCGGGAGAACAGATACGCAGTATTTT.

The chain links TRBV19 to TRBJ1-5; 7 bases are shared with TRBD1. The CDR3 extends over 15 amino acids. Germline CDR1 and CDR2: LNHDA and SQIVND (reference sequence). The V segment lost 3 bases and the J segment 5 bases; nucleotides outside the gene matches: 7. The CDR3 DNA reads as TGTGCCAGTAGTATCCGGACAGGTTCGGATCAGCCCCAGCATTTT. Translated: CASSIRTGSDQPQHF.

The chain employs TRBV19 and TRBJ2-1; D perhaps matches TRBD2 (6 bases). The CDR3 spans 18 residues. V shed 6 bases and J shed 0 bases, with 21 bases lying between them. Germline V lookup: CDR1 LNHDA, CDR2 SQIVND (reference sequence). CDR3 coding DNA: TGTGCCAGTAGCCCACCGGGAGCTTCTCTCCGCTCCTACAATGAGCAGTTCTTC. It yields the protein CASSPPGASLRSYNEQFF.

V and J are TRBV6-1 and TRBJ1-5, with D tentatively TRBD1 (6 bases). Trimming pared 2 bases from V and 8 bases from J, leaving 10 bases between. This CDR3 has 13 residues. Germline lookup yields CDR1 MNHNS and CDR2 SASEGT. CDR3 in amino acids: CASSEPGAEPQHF. The CDR3 bases are TGTGCCAGCAGTGAACCAGGGGCCGAGCCCCAGCATTTT.

The gene calls are TRBV28 and TRBJ2-3, with TRBD1 as a possible D gene (5 bases). Germline V lookup: CDR1 MDHEN, CDR2 SYDVKM. The CDR3 is 14 amino acids. V dropped 5 bases and J dropped 1 base, with 10 bases sitting between them. The CDR3 sequence is CASSPSTGTDTQYF. In DNA, the CDR3 is TGTGCCAGCAGTCCATCGACAGGCACAGATACGCAGTATTTT.

The chain couples TRBV27 to TRBJ1-5; D possibly corresponds to TRBD1 (5 bases). Germline lookup yields CDR1 MNHEY and CDR2 SMNVEV (reference sequence). Trimming shortened V by 2 bases and J by 5 bases, and 10 bases separated the two germline ends. The CDR3 is made up of 14 amino acids. CDR3 DNA sequence: TGTGCCAGCAGTTTAAGGGGTTTCCATCAGCCCCAGCATTTT. This gives the protein CASSLRGFHQPQHF.

This chain joins TRBV27 and TRBJ2-1; TRBD2 aligns across 13 bases. The CDR3 extends over 16 amino acids. V lost 9 bases, J lost 3 bases, and 8 bases stayed unmatched. From germline, CDR1 is MNHEY and CDR2 SMNVEV (reference sequence). The DNA of the CDR3 is TGTGCCAGTCTACTACGGACTAGCGGGGGCTACAATGAGCAGTTCTTC. Amino acids: CASLLRTSGGYNEQFF.

This clone was counted only a few times. This rearrangement joins TRBV19 to TRBJ2-2; TRBD1 might be the D (5 bases). Germline assignment: CDR1 LNHDA and CDR2 SQIVND (reference sequence). The germline V and J ends were trimmed by 3 bases and 5 bases, with 13 bases remaining between them. This CDR3 region has 15 residues. The CDR3 region is CASSIQGSKTGELFF. The DNA for the CDR3 is TGTGCCAGTAGTATCCAGGGAAGCAAGACCGGGGAGCTGTTTTTT.

The chain joins TRBV6-4 to TRBJ1-2; D unclear. CDR1 and CDR2 (germline): MRHNA, SNTAGT. The CDR3 covers 17 residues. V was cut by 5 bases and J by 4 bases, with 23 bases left in between. As DNA, the CDR3 is TGTGCCAGCAGTCAATCTTCGATTGGAGGCGGCTCCTATGGCTACACCTTC. Its translation: CASSQSSIGGGSYGYTF.

V is TRBV7-9 and J is TRBJ2-7; possible D gene TRBD2, 5 bases. Trimming cost V 2 bases and J 5 bases, with 10 bases left between them. The germline V gene encodes CDR1 SEHNR and CDR2 FQNEAQ (reference sequence). The CDR3 is 13 residues long. The CDR3 nucleotides read TGTGCCAGCAGCTTATCCCAGCGGCACGAGCAGTACTTC. This codes for CASSLSQRHEQYF.

The chain recombines TRBV11-2 with TRBJ1-6; TRBD1 matches at 7 bases. V was clipped by 5 bases and J by 4 bases; unmatched bases: 5. The CDR3 extends over 15 amino acids. Germline loops: CDR1 SGHAT, CDR2 FQNNGV. DNA of the CDR3: TGTGCCAGCAGCCCGCCGGGACAGTATAATTCACCCCTCCACTTT. Protein: CASSPPGQYNSPLHF.

The gene calls are TRBV9 and TRBJ2-7; D remains ambiguous. V gave up 2 bases and J gave up 4 bases, with 10 bases separating them. The CDR3 loop spans 13 amino acids. Germline V gene lookup returns CDR1 SGDLS and CDR2 YYNGEE. CDR3 sequence: CASSVSTDYEQYF. CDR3 nucleotide sequence: TGTGCCAGCAGCGTTAGTACTGATTACGAGCAGTACTTC.

The V and J genes are TRBV9 and TRBJ1-4, with D possibly matching TRBD1 (5 bases). In germline, CDR1 is SGDLS, CDR2 YYNGEE. There are 15 residues in the CDR3. Trimming removed 0 bases at V and 7 bases at J, with 13 bases between. The CDR3 sequence: CASSVGAGIGEKLFF. The CDR3, as DNA: TGTGCCAGCAGCGTAGGGGCAGGGATAGGTGAAAAACTGTTTTTT.

V gene TRBV19 combines with J gene TRBJ2-7; 7 bases align to TRBD1. In germline, CDR1 is LNHDA, CDR2 SQIVND (reference sequence). The CDR3 contains 14 residues. V lost 5 bases and J lost 2; bases outside the gene matches: 6. CDR3 sequence: CASSVYRGPYEQYF. The DNA of the CDR3 is TGTGCCAGTAGTGTTTACAGGGGACCCTACGAGCAGTACTTC.

The chain uses TRBV19 and TRBJ1-1; 9 nucleotides align to TRBD1. The CDR3 totals 15 residues. Germline V gives CDR1 LNHDA, CDR2 SQIVND (reference sequence). Trimming removed 4 bases from V and 5 bases from J; junction bases left unmatched: 8. CDR3 in amino acids: CASSRDREIVTEAFF. DNA for the CDR3: TGTGCCAGTAGTAGGGACAGGGAGATAGTGACTGAAGCTTTCTTT. Based on the CDR3 plus reference TRBV19 and TRBJ1-1, the full variable domain is DGGITQSPKYLFRKEGQNVTLSCEQNLNHDAMYWYRQDPGQGLRLIYYSQIVNDFQKGDIAEGYSVSREKKESFPLTVTSAQKNPTAFYLCASSRDREIVTEAFFGQGTRLTVV.